The 13 T cell receptor beta chains given below trace back to one sample, sequenced in a study of CD8+ T cells in alopecia areata. Reverse transcription of extracted RNA yielded cDNA, which provided the sequencing template. Clones were sequenced by immunoSEQ multiplex PCR, and TCRdb holds only the in-frame ones, with some missing. Singletons are absent from the sample, which has approximately 280,000 clones. CD4, CD8alpha, NKG2D, NKG2ACE and other markers were used to sort pooled cutaneous lymph node cells. The sample was CD4+ T cells sorted from a lymph node. These receptors were obtained from a C3H/HeJ mouse with alopecia areata. The strain's MHC haplotype is H2-k.

As for this clone: Gene names and germline refer to mouse. The CDR3 goes on 4 residues after the read ends, and that part is filled in from the germline J gene. This chain connects TRBV13-3 to TRBJ2-1, with D possibly being TRBD1 (5 bases). The V end was cut by 4 bases, the J end by 6 bases, with 17 bases between. The V gene's germline CDR1 is NNHDY and CDR2 SYVADS. The CDR3 loop spans 15 amino acids. Partial CDR3 DNA: TGTGCCAGCAGTCCTTCAGACAGAGCTAGTGCT. Protein: CASSPSDRASA. From start to end, the CDR3 is CASSPSDRASAEQFF.

This clone was detected only a few times. Gene names and germline match the mouse. The read halts 3 residues ahead of the CDR3 end, with the missing end drawn from the germline J gene. The chain employs TRBV13-3 and TRBJ1-6, with 7 bases fitting TRBD1. TRBJ1-6 is an open reading frame whose function is uncertain. Germline assignment: CDR1 NNHDY and CDR2 SYVADS. J gave up 7 bases and V 4 bases, and 2 bases lay outside the gene matches. This CDR3 region has 13 residues. The CDR3: CASSQDRNSPLYF. CDR3 DNA (partial): TGTGCCAGCAGTCAGGACAGGAATTCGCCC.

This clone was seen only a few times. The genes are named according to mouse. CDR3 amino acids: CASSPDWGAAEQFF. CDR3 DNA (partial): TGTGCTAGCAGTCCGGACTGGGGGGCTGCT. The V gene is TRBV17, the J gene TRBJ2-1, with TRBD2 matching over 11 bases. The read finishes 4 residues shy of the CDR3 end, and the germline J gene is used to complete it. V lost 5 bases, J lost 6 bases, and 3 bases stayed unmatched. The CDR3 consists of 14 residues. Per germline, CDR1 MNHDT and CDR2 YYDKIL.

This clone came up a few times. Gene and germline names: mouse. The read is 4 residues too short to cover the CDR3 end, so that end is filled in from the germline J gene. The genes are TRBV5 and TRBJ1-2, with 9 bases that match TRBD1. V was clipped by 0 bases and J by 0 bases; unmatched bases: 5. CDR1 LGHNA and CDR2 YNLKQL come from the germline V gene (reference sequence). CDR3 size: 17 residues. CDR3 sequence reads: CASSQDARDRANSDYTF. The DNA read from the CDR3 is TGTGCCAGCAGCCAAGATGCCCGGGACAGGGCAAACTCC.

Concerning this clone: The gene names given are mouse names. Read coverage stops 4 residues before the CDR3 terminus; the germline J gene supplies the remainder. This sample also contains other DNA sequences that code for the same CDR3. The chain joins TRBV19 to TRBJ2-5; perhaps TRBD1 as D (6 bases). CDR1 and CDR2 from the germline V gene are FNHDT and SITEND (reference sequence). The CDR3 sequence is 13 residues long. CDR3 sequence reads: CASSIPGEDTQYF. CDR3 DNA (partial): TGTGCCAGCAGTATCCCAGGGGAAGAC.

In regard to this clone: Mouse gene names and germline throughout. The DNA ends 4 residues before the CDR3 does, and the rest of the CDR3 is filled in from the germline J gene. The chain links TRBV19 to TRBJ2-3; 11 nucleotides match TRBD2. Germline V gene sequence: CDR1 FNHDT, CDR2 SITEND (reference sequence). This CDR3 is built from 18 residues. The J segment lost 0 bases and the V segment lost 3 bases, leaving 9 bases of the junction unmatched. CDR3 bases read: TGTGCCAGCAGTACCCACCCGGGACTGGGGGTTAGTGCAGAA. This translates into CASSTHPGLGVSAE. The full CDR3 sequence reads CASSTHPGLGVSAETLYF.

On this clone: Mouse germline and gene names are used. The read stops 3 residues short of the end of the CDR3; the missing end is completed from the germline J gene. This CDR3 is also generated by other DNA sequences in the sample. The V call is TRBV5, the J call TRBJ1-6; the D gene is possibly TRBD1 (6 bases). TRBJ1-6 is an open reading frame, and its role is uncertain. Trimming cost V 2 bases and J 5 bases, with 7 bases left between them. CDR3 size: 14 residues. CDR1 and CDR2 (germline): LGHNA, YNLKQL (reference sequence). CDR3 sequence reads: CASSQRTDNSPLYF. The part of the CDR3 DNA that was read is TGTGCCAGCAGCCAAAGGACAGATAATTCGCCC.

Concerning this clone itself: Germline and genes here are mouse. The CDR3 goes on 4 residues after the read ends, and that part is filled in from the germline J gene. This chain uses TRBV13-3 with TRBJ1-2; D may be TRBD1 (6 bases). From germline, CDR1 is NNHDY and CDR2 SYVADS. The CDR3 sequence is 13 residues long. CDR3 residues: CASKVGGARDYTF. The sequenced part of the CDR3 DNA is TGTGCCAGCAAGGTTGGGGGGGCGCGC.

As regards this clone: The gene names given are mouse names. The CDR3 bases that were read are TGTGCCAGCGGTGGGGTAGGACAGGATGCT. Protein sequence: CASGGVGQDA. The whole CDR3 reads CASGGVGQDAEQFF. The chain links TRBV13-2 to TRBJ2-1; TRBD1 matches 7 bases. The read stops 4 residues short of the end of the CDR3; the missing end is completed from the germline J gene. The ends lost 3 bases at V and 5 bases at J; junction bases unmatched: 5. There are 14 residues in the CDR3. The germline V gene has CDR1 NNHNN and CDR2 SYGAGS (reference sequence).

This clone turned up a few times. With a much larger clone just one base away, this may be a read error. Genes and germline come from the mouse. The read ends 4 residues shy of where the CDR3 ends; the end is completed using the germline J gene. Other DNA sequences within the sample encode an identical CDR3. This chain joins TRBV13-1 and TRBJ2-1; TRBD2 matches 12 bases. CDR3 length: 14 residues. V shed 3 bases and J 6 bases; nucleotides not matched to a gene: 1. The V gene's germline CDR1 is NSHNY and CDR2 SYGAGN. CDR3 loop: CASSGDWGAAEQFF. The covered CDR3 bases are TGTGCCAGCAGTGGGGACTGGGGGGCTGCT.

On this clone: These gene names are mouse names. The read gets to within 4 residues of the CDR3 end, and the germline J gene fills in the rest. The chain has TRBV13-1 and TRBJ2-5; D possibly corresponds to TRBD2 (6 bases). Germline lookup yields CDR1 NSHNY and CDR2 SYGAGN. This CDR3 contains 14 residues. V gave up 4 bases and J gave up 2 bases, with 11 bases separating them. CDR3 amino acids: CASSRTGTQDTQYF. The covered CDR3 bases are TGTGCCAGCAGTCGTACTGGGACCCAAGAC.

There are a few counts of this clone. All gene names here are mouse names. The read ends 4 residues shy of where the CDR3 ends; the end is completed using the germline J gene. The V gene is TRBV5, the J gene TRBJ2-3, with 8 bases lining up with TRBD2. The CDR3 spans 16 residues. Germline values: CDR1 LGHNA, CDR2 YNLKQL (reference sequence). V shed 4 bases, J shed 0 bases, and the junction held 6 bases outside the gene matches. CDR3 DNA, as far as it was read: TGTGCCAGCAGCCCTCTGACTGGGGATAGTGCAGAA. Translated, it gives CASSPLTGDSAE. The entire CDR3 sequence reads CASSPLTGDSAETLYF.

Remarks on this clone: The gene names here belong to mouse. The CDR3 is cut off 4 residues early in the read; its end comes from the germline J gene. The chain recombines TRBV5 with TRBJ2-2; 8 nucleotides align to TRBD2. The germline V gene encodes CDR1 LGHNA and CDR2 YNLKQL (reference sequence). The J segment lost 4 bases and the V segment lost 0 bases, leaving 1 base of the junction unmatched. CDR3 length equals 15 residues. This CDR3 is CASSQDWGATGQLYF. The CDR3 DNA, read in part, is TGTGCCAGCAGCCAAGACTGGGGGGCCACCGGG.